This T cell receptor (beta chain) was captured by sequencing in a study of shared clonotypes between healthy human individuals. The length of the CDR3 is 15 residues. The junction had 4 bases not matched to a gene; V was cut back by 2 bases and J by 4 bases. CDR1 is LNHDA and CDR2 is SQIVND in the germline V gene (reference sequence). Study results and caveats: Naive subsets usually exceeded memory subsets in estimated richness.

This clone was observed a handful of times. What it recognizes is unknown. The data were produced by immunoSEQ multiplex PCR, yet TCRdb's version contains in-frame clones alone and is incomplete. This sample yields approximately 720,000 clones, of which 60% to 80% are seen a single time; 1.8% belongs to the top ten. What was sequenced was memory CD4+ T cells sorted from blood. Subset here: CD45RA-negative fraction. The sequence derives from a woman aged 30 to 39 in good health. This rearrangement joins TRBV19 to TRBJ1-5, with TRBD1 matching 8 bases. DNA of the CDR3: TGTGCCAGTAGTATACACGGACAGGGAAATCAGCCCCAGCATTTT. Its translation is CASSIHGQGNQPQHF.